These T cell receptor beta chains were read from a single sample in a study of blood T cell repertoires in COVID-19. The assay was immunoSEQ multiplex PCR, and TCRdb's table has in-frame clones only and misses some. In the table there are 100,000 to 120,000 clones, about nine tenths of which are singletons. The sequencing sample was made of peripheral blood. The source is a human donor in a cohort sampled during active COVID-19. CDR3s include the opening cysteine and the closing phenylalanine or tryptophan. Fields, in order: D gene, V gene, clone size, J gene, CDR3 DNA, CDR3 protein. A D gene is named only where the DNA matches it firmly. Not all rows give a size; the values are once, few, many and, for expanded clones, a class.

D gene: TRBD2; V gene: TRBV5-1; clone size: NA; J gene: TRBJ2-1; CDR3 DNA: TGCGCCAGCAGCTTCAGACCCGGGACTAGCGGGGGGGCCGTTGGGAATGAGCAGTTCTTC; CDR3 protein: CASSFRPGTSGGAVGNEQFF
D gene: NA; V gene: TRBV21-1; clone size: NA; J gene: TRBJ1-6; CDR3 DNA: TGTGCCAGCAGCAAGATACAGGGGGATTCACCCCTCCACTTT; CDR3 protein: CASSKIQGDSPLHF
D gene: TRBD1; V gene: TRBV5-6; clone size: NA; J gene: TRBJ1-3; CDR3 DNA: TGTGCCAGCAGCTTTAGGGACAGGGGGCCAGGAAACACCATATATTTT; CDR3 protein: CASSFRDRGPGNTIYF
D gene: TRBD2; V gene: TRBV5-6; clone size: once; J gene: TRBJ2-7; CDR3 DNA: TGTGCCAGCAGCCCTAATAACCTAGCGGGAGGGACCTACGAGCAGTACTTC; CDR3 protein: CASSPNNLAGGTYEQYF
D gene: NA; V gene: TRBV2; clone size: once; J gene: TRBJ1-1; CDR3 DNA: TGTGCCAGCAGTCTCCGACAGTTTGGCACTGAAGCTTTCTTT; CDR3 protein: CASSLRQFGTEAFF
D gene: TRBD1; V gene: TRBV6-6; clone size: once; J gene: TRBJ1-2; CDR3 DNA: TGTGCCAGCAGTCAGGACAGGAACTATGGCTACACCTTC; CDR3 protein: CASSQDRNYGYTF
D gene: TRBD2; V gene: TRBV10-1; clone size: NA; J gene: TRBJ2-1; CDR3 DNA: TGCGCCAGCAGTGAGTCGAATTTTGGTGCTAGCGGGAGAACGGGCTCCTACAATGAGCAGTTCTTC; CDR3 protein: CASSESNFGASGRTGSYNEQFF
D gene: TRBD2; V gene: TRBV5-8; clone size: NA; J gene: TRBJ2-7; CDR3 DNA: TGTGCCAGCAGCCGACTAGCGGGATTTTACGAGCAGTACTTC; CDR3 protein: CASSRLAGFYEQYF
D gene: TRBD2; V gene: TRBV14; clone size: NA; J gene: TRBJ2-3; CDR3 DNA: TGTGCCAGCAGCGCCCCGGCTAGCGGAGGCACAGATACGCAGTATTTT; CDR3 protein: CASSAPASGGTDTQYF
D gene: NA; V gene: TRBV7-9; clone size: NA; J gene: TRBJ1-5; CDR3 DNA: TGTGCCAGCAGCTTAGGGGGGGGATCCAATCAGCCCCAGCATTTT; CDR3 protein: CASSLGGGSNQPQHF
D gene: NA; V gene: TRBV28; clone size: NA; J gene: TRBJ2-5; CDR3 DNA: TGTGCCACTCAGGGGCGGGGGGAGACCCAGTACTTC; CDR3 protein: CATQGRGETQYF
D gene: TRBD1; V gene: TRBV11-2; clone size: once; J gene: TRBJ2-1; CDR3 DNA: TGTGCCAGCAGCTGGACAGGTACTGAGCAGTTCTTC; CDR3 protein: CASSWTGTEQFF
D gene: NA; V gene: TRBV6-6; clone size: NA; J gene: TRBJ2-7; CDR3 DNA: TGTGCCAGCAGTGCCGGGACACATCGCTACGAGCAGTACTTC; CDR3 protein: CASSAGTHRYEQYF
D gene: TRBD1; V gene: TRBV6-5; clone size: NA; J gene: TRBJ2-7; CDR3 DNA: TGTGCCAGCAGTTACTCTAGACAGGGGGGAGACGAGCAGTACTTC; CDR3 protein: CASSYSRQGGDEQYF
D gene: TRBD2; V gene: TRBV28; clone size: NA; J gene: TRBJ2-1; CDR3 DNA: TGTGCCAGCAGTTTAAATAGTTGGTCTAGCGGGGGAACCTACAATGAGCAGTTCTTC; CDR3 protein: CASSLNSWSSGGTYNEQFF
D gene: TRBD1; V gene: TRBV27; clone size: NA; J gene: TRBJ2-7; CDR3 DNA: TGTGCCAGCAGGCAGGGGGTGAGGGAGCAGTACTTC; CDR3 protein: CASRQGVREQYF
D gene: TRBD1; V gene: TRBV4-1; clone size: few; J gene: TRBJ1-4; CDR3 DNA: TGCGCCAGCAGGGCCGGGACAGGCCTAACTAATGAAAAACTGTTTTTT; CDR3 protein: CASRAGTGLTNEKLFF
D gene: NA; V gene: TRBV11-2; clone size: NA; J gene: TRBJ2-7; CDR3 DNA: TGTGCCAGCAGCTTAAAAGGGGTGCGCTACGAGCAGTACTTC; CDR3 protein: CASSLKGVRYEQYF
D gene: NA; V gene: TRBV6-5; clone size: once; J gene: TRBJ2-1; CDR3 DNA: TGTGCCAGCAGTTTTGCGGGGGCTCCTTACAATGAGCAGTTCTTC; CDR3 protein: CASSFAGAPYNEQFF
D gene: TRBD1; V gene: TRBV11-2; clone size: NA; J gene: TRBJ1-1; CDR3 DNA: TGTGCCAGCAGCCCGGGGACAGCGAACACTGAAGCTTTCTTT; CDR3 protein: CASSPGTANTEAFF
D gene: TRBD1; V gene: TRBV9; clone size: once; J gene: TRBJ1-2; CDR3 DNA: TGTGCCAGCAGCGTATCAGCCGGGACAGGCTTCTATGGCTACACCTTC; CDR3 protein: CASSVSAGTGFYGYTF
D gene: NA; V gene: TRBV11-3; clone size: NA; J gene: TRBJ2-6; CDR3 DNA: TGTGCCAGCAGCTTTGGTAGGAGGGGGGCCAACGTCCTGACTTTC; CDR3 protein: CASSFGRRGANVLTF
D gene: TRBD1; V gene: TRBV5-1; clone size: NA; J gene: TRBJ1-2; CDR3 DNA: TGCGCCAGCAGCTTGGTGGGACAGGAGGGAGGCTACACCTTC; CDR3 protein: CASSLVGQEGGYTF
D gene: NA; V gene: TRBV9; clone size: NA; J gene: TRBJ2-5; CDR3 DNA: TGTGCCAGCAGCCTAAGTAATCAAGAGACCCAGTACTTC; CDR3 protein: CASSLSNQETQYF
D gene: NA; V gene: TRBV7-3; clone size: NA; J gene: TRBJ2-1; CDR3 DNA: TGTGCCAGCAGCTTCGGTCAGGGGAGCTACAATGAGCAGTTCTTC; CDR3 protein: CASSFGQGSYNEQFF
D gene: NA; V gene: TRBV27; clone size: NA; J gene: TRBJ1-5; CDR3 DNA: TGTGCCAGCAGTCTGATCCAGGGGCCCTATAGCAATCAGCCCCAGCATTTT; CDR3 protein: CASSLIQGPYSNQPQHF
D gene: NA; V gene: TRBV19; clone size: NA; J gene: TRBJ2-1; CDR3 DNA: TGTGCCAGTAGTACATCCGGGAGCTACAATGAGCAGTTCTTC; CDR3 protein: CASSTSGSYNEQFF
D gene: NA; V gene: TRBV30; clone size: NA; J gene: TRBJ2-2; CDR3 DNA: TGTGCCTGGAGCAGGGATGCCGGGGAGCTGTTTTTT; CDR3 protein: CAWSRDAGELFF
D gene: TRBD1; V gene: TRBV10-3; clone size: NA; J gene: TRBJ2-7; CDR3 DNA: TGTGCCATCAGTGAAGGGACAGGGGCACTCTACGAGCAGTACTTC; CDR3 protein: CAISEGTGALYEQYF
D gene: NA; V gene: TRBV6-1; clone size: NA; J gene: TRBJ2-2; CDR3 DNA: TGTGCCAGCAGTGAAGCGGGTTCGGGGGGCGCGGGGACCGGGGAGCTGTTTTTT; CDR3 protein: CASSEAGSGGAGTGELFF
D gene: NA; V gene: TRBV18; clone size: few; J gene: TRBJ1-2; CDR3 DNA: TGTGCCAGCTCACCGGGGCCGGGCCCTAACTATGGCTACACCTTC; CDR3 protein: CASSPGPGPNYGYTF
D gene: NA; V gene: TRBV11-2; clone size: NA; J gene: TRBJ1-2; CDR3 DNA: TGTGCCAGCAGCTTAGGGGGCGGCCCCTATGGCTACACCTTC; CDR3 protein: CASSLGGGPYGYTF
D gene: TRBD2; V gene: TRBV27; clone size: NA; J gene: TRBJ2-1; CDR3 DNA: TGTGCCAGCAGTTTAGGCCGCGGACTAGTCGGTGGGGAAAGCTCCTACAATGAGCAGTTCTTC; CDR3 protein: CASSLGRGLVGGESSYNEQFF
D gene: NA; V gene: TRBV7-9; clone size: NA; J gene: TRBJ2-5; CDR3 DNA: TGTGCCAGCAGCTTAGCGCAGGGCCCAGAGACCCAGTACTTC; CDR3 protein: CASSLAQGPETQYF
D gene: TRBD2; V gene: TRBV7-2; clone size: few; J gene: TRBJ2-1; CDR3 DNA: TGTGCCAGCAGCTCGTTAGCGGGAACGACATACAATGAGCAGTTCTTC; CDR3 protein: CASSSLAGTTYNEQFF
D gene: TRBD2; V gene: TRBV10-3; clone size: NA; J gene: TRBJ2-7; CDR3 DNA: TGTGCCATCAGTGGGGACTACCTCTACGAGCAGTACTTC; CDR3 protein: CAISGDYLYEQYF
D gene: NA; V gene: TRBV14; clone size: NA; J gene: TRBJ1-2; CDR3 DNA: TGTGCCAGCAGCCAAGCCCGCGGTCAGCTATCTTCGAACTACACCTTC; CDR3 protein: CASSQARGQLSSNYTF
D gene: NA; V gene: TRBV14; clone size: NA; J gene: TRBJ2-7; CDR3 DNA: TGTGCCAGCAGCCAAAGGGCAGGGGCAACCTACGAGCAGTACTTC; CDR3 protein: CASSQRAGATYEQYF
D gene: NA; V gene: TRBV6-5; clone size: NA; J gene: TRBJ1-1; CDR3 DNA: TGTGCCAGCACTTTGGAGTACACTGAAGCTTTCTTT; CDR3 protein: CASTLEYTEAFF
D gene: NA; V gene: TRBV18; clone size: NA; J gene: TRBJ1-2; CDR3 DNA: TGTGCCAGCTCACCAAGCGGACGGAGCCTAAGTACGGATGGCTACACCTTC; CDR3 protein: CASSPSGRSLSTDGYTF
D gene: TRBD2; V gene: TRBV29-1; clone size: NA; J gene: TRBJ2-5; CDR3 DNA: TGCAGCGTTGGGGGGACTAGCGGGACCCTGCGGACCCAAGAGACCCAGTACTTC; CDR3 protein: CSVGGTSGTLRTQETQYF
D gene: NA; V gene: TRBV7-9; clone size: NA; J gene: TRBJ2-7; CDR3 DNA: TGTGCCAGCAGCAAGACAGCGACCTACGAGCAGTACTTC; CDR3 protein: CASSKTATYEQYF
D gene: TRBD1; V gene: TRBV6-5; clone size: few; J gene: TRBJ2-7; CDR3 DNA: TGTGCCAGCAGTCAGGACAGGGCCCTCCTCTACGAGCAGTACTTC; CDR3 protein: CASSQDRALLYEQYF
D gene: NA; V gene: TRBV6-2/TRBV6-3; clone size: once; J gene: TRBJ1-4; CDR3 DNA: TGTGCCAGCAGTTATTGGTCAGGGAGGGTGGGAACTAATGAAAAACTGTTTTTT; CDR3 protein: CASSYWSGRVGTNEKLFF
D gene: TRBD1; V gene: TRBV7-9; clone size: NA; J gene: TRBJ1-1; CDR3 DNA: TGTGCCAGCAGCCAGGGGGCTGAAGCTTTCTTT; CDR3 protein: CASSQGAEAFF
D gene: TRBD2; V gene: TRBV7-9; clone size: few; J gene: TRBJ2-3; CDR3 DNA: TGTGCCAGCAGCCCTAGCGGAAGCACAGATACGCAGTATTTT; CDR3 protein: CASSPSGSTDTQYF
D gene: TRBD2; V gene: TRBV14; clone size: NA; J gene: TRBJ2-1; CDR3 DNA: TGTGCCAGCAGCCATTGGGGCAGCGGGAGGGGCCATGAGCAGTTCTTC; CDR3 protein: CASSHWGSGRGHEQFF
D gene: TRBD1; V gene: TRBV7-9; clone size: NA; J gene: TRBJ1-2; CDR3 DNA: TGTGCCAGCAGCCAAAGACAGGGTAACTATGGCTACACCTTC; CDR3 protein: CASSQRQGNYGYTF
D gene: NA; V gene: TRBV5-1; clone size: NA; J gene: TRBJ2-7; CDR3 DNA: TGCGCCAGCAGGGCCGTGTCCTACGAGCAGTACTTC; CDR3 protein: CASRAVSYEQYF
D gene: NA; V gene: TRBV6-5; clone size: NA; J gene: TRBJ2-1; CDR3 DNA: TGTGCCAGCAGAGACGACAGCTCTTGGAATGAGCAGTTCTTC; CDR3 protein: CASRDDSSWNEQFF
D gene: NA; V gene: TRBV7-9; clone size: once; J gene: TRBJ2-2; CDR3 DNA: TGTGCCAGCAGCCTCCTACTAGGCTACACCGGGGAGCTGTTTTTT; CDR3 protein: CASSLLLGYTGELFF
D gene: NA; V gene: TRBV5-1; clone size: NA; J gene: TRBJ2-1; CDR3 DNA: TGCGCCAGCAGCCCAGGGGTGCTTTATACCGGAGAGCAGTTCTTC; CDR3 protein: CASSPGVLYTGEQFF
D gene: NA; V gene: TRBV3-1/TRBV3-2; clone size: NA; J gene: TRBJ2-7; CDR3 DNA: TGTGCCAGCTCCAGGGGCCTTTACGAGCAGTACTTC; CDR3 protein: CASSRGLYEQYF
D gene: TRBD2; V gene: TRBV24-1; clone size: NA; J gene: TRBJ2-3; CDR3 DNA: TGTGCCACGGGACTAGCCCTCACAGATACGCAGTATTTT; CDR3 protein: CATGLALTDTQYF
D gene: NA; V gene: TRBV20-1; clone size: NA; J gene: TRBJ1-2; CDR3 DNA: TGCAGTGCTAGTGGCGGGAACGGCTACACCTTC; CDR3 protein: CSASGGNGYTF
D gene: NA; V gene: TRBV29-1; clone size: NA; J gene: TRBJ2-2; CDR3 DNA: TGCAGCATACCAGGGGATAGCACCGGGGAGCTGTTTTTT; CDR3 protein: CSIPGDSTGELFF
D gene: TRBD2; V gene: TRBV11-2; clone size: NA; J gene: TRBJ2-3; CDR3 DNA: TGTGCCAGCAGCCCCATGGCGGGGGGCACAGATACGCAGTATTTT; CDR3 protein: CASSPMAGGTDTQYF
D gene: NA; V gene: TRBV5-1; clone size: NA; J gene: TRBJ1-1; CDR3 DNA: TGCGCCAGCAGACCAGGGGCCGGGGTTGGCACTGAAGCTTTCTTT; CDR3 protein: CASRPGAGVGTEAFF